The 23 T cell receptor beta chains reported below all come from one sample, sequenced in a study of cytomegalovirus exposure and HLA in healthy donors (TCRdb year 2017). The library was produced with the immunoSEQ multiplex PCR assay. A mixture of 60 forward primers for TCR Vbeta segments and 13 reverse primers for TCR Jbeta segments was used in the multiplex PCR. TCRdb took this table from immuneACCESS and kept in-frame rearrangements with V and J called. Such tables lack part of the clones; where checked against another copy, unresolved V genes explain under half of the gap, and the rest is unexplained. For this sample there are about 130,000 clones; approximately 70% appear just once. The ten largest make up about 1.5% of the sample. The specimen sequenced was PBMCs. These receptors came from a human donor in good health.

As to this clone: The junction and the germline gene differ at one end; a read error may be behind it. The rearrangement links TRBV7-7 to TRBJ2-7; 8 bases are a match to TRBD2. The germline V gene encodes CDR1 SSHAT and CDR2 FNYEAQ (reference sequence). This CDR3 is built from 12 residues. The CDR3 protein is CASSPSGGEQYF. The CDR3 coding sequence is TGTGCTAGCAGCCCGAGCGGGGGCGAGCAGTACTTC.

The chain uses TRBV6-4 and TRBJ2-3; D is ambiguous. Germline lookup yields CDR1 MRHNA and CDR2 SNTAGT. Trimming pared 0 bases from V and 0 bases from J, leaving 7 bases between. CDR3 length: 15 residues. The CDR3 DNA sequence: TGTGCCAGCAGTGACTCTGCGGAAAGCACAGATACGCAGTATTTT. Its protein product is CASSDSAESTDTQYF.

The genes are TRBV5-1 and TRBJ2-7; D might be TRBD2 (6 bases). Germline CDR1 reads SGHRS; CDR2 reads YFSETQ. V dropped 8 bases and J dropped 3 bases, with 15 bases sitting between them. This CDR3 contains 13 residues. The CDR3 nucleotides read TGCGCCAGTACCGATAGCGGAGGCTACGAGCAGTACTTC. Protein: CASTDSGGYEQYF.

The chain's CDR3 is CASSPGGRPYEQYF. Written as DNA, the CDR3 is TGTGCCAGCTCCCCGGGAGGGAGGCCCTACGAGCAGTACTTC. The V and J genes are TRBV5-4 and TRBJ2-7; 8 bases line up with TRBD2. The ends lost 7 bases at V and 2 bases at J; junction bases unmatched: 8. This CDR3 is 14 amino acids long. Germline CDR1 and CDR2: SGHNT and YYREEE (reference sequence).

The V and J genes are TRBV7-3 and TRBJ2-7; weak D call: TRBD1 (6 bases). CDR3 size: 15 residues. V lost 1 base and J 4 bases, leaving 14 bases between the germline ends. Looked up from germline, CDR1 is SGHTA and CDR2 is FQGTGA. The CDR3 bases are TGTGCCAGCAGCTTAAGGGCCGGGACACAATACGAGCAGTACTTC. Amino acid sequence: CASSLRAGTQYEQYF.

This clone occurred a few times. The genes are TRBV10-3 and TRBJ1-1; TRBD1 matches 10 bases. Trimming cost V 10 bases and J 8 bases; bases outside gene matches: 7. Germline assignment: CDR1 ENHRY and CDR2 SYGVKD. The CDR3 consists of 12 residues. CDR3 sequence: CATGGTGAEAFF. CDR3 DNA: TGTGCCACAGGAGGGACAGGGGCCGAAGCTTTCTTT.

This sequence joins TRBV19 and TRBJ2-2, with 7 bases aligning to TRBD2. CDR1 is LNHDA, CDR2 SQIVND, per germline (reference sequence). This CDR3 has 13 amino acids. The ends lost 3 bases at V and 6 bases at J; junction bases unmatched: 1. CDR3 bases: TGTGCCAGTAGTATGGGGGGGGCCGGGGAGCTGTTTTTT. Translation gives CASSMGGAGELFF.

This chain uses TRBV9 with TRBJ2-1, with D unresolved. The CDR3 has 12 residues. Per the germline V gene, CDR1 is SGDLS and CDR2 is YYNGEE. V dropped 4 bases and J dropped 8 bases, with 10 bases sitting between them. This chain's CDR3 is CASSPGSDEQFF. CDR3 DNA: TGTGCCAGCAGCCCCGGGTCGGATGAGCAGTTCTTC.

The rearrangement uses TRBV7-9 and TRBJ2-3; possibly TRBD2 for D (6 bases). CDR1 is SEHNR and CDR2 is FQNEAQ in the germline V gene (reference sequence). V dropped 1 base and J dropped 3 bases, with 8 bases sitting between them. The CDR3 has 14 amino acids. Here the CDR3 DNA reads TGTGCCAGCAGCTTAGAGGAGGGGACAGATACGCAGTATTTT. Translating it yields CASSLEEGTDTQYF.

Concerning this clone: Other DNA variants within this sample encode the same CDR3. The chain couples TRBV7-9 to TRBJ2-1; the D is unclear. From germline, CDR1 is SEHNR and CDR2 FQNEAQ (reference sequence). V was cut by 3 bases and J by 9 bases, with 6 bases left in between. The length of the CDR3 is 11 residues. The CDR3, as DNA: TGTGCCAGCAGCTTCCCGCGTGAGCAGTTCTTC. It specifies CASSFPREQFF. The full variable domain, with the rest looked up from reference TRBV7-9 and TRBJ2-1, is DTGVSQNPRHKITKRGQNVTFRCDPISEHNRLYWYRQTLGQGPEFLTYFQNEAQLEKSRLLSDRFSAERPKGSFSTLEIQRTEQGDSAMYLCASSFPREQFFGPGTRLTVL.

The chain carries TRBV11-3 and TRBJ2-7, with D uncertain. CDR1 and CDR2 (germline): SGHNT, YENEEA. CDR3 size: 15 residues. The V and J ends lost 8 bases and 2 bases respectively, with 19 bases between them. DNA of the CDR3: TGTGCCAGCGGCGGATCCACAATTCCCCCCTACGAGCAGTACTTC. Encoded protein: CASGGSTIPPYEQYF.

V and J are TRBV27 and TRBJ2-5, with D tentatively TRBD2 (6 bases). Germline V gene data show CDR1 as MNHEY and CDR2 as SMNVEV (reference sequence). V lost 2 bases, J lost 0 bases, and 13 bases lay in between. CDR3 size: 16 residues. CDR3: CASSLRRGKYQETQYF. The CDR3 nucleotides read TGTGCCAGCAGTTTAAGGCGGGGAAAATACCAAGAGACCCAGTACTTC.

This clone was detected a few times. The V gene is TRBV5-1, the J gene TRBJ2-7; maybe TRBD1 (6 bases). Trimming left V 0 bases short and J 0 bases short, with 10 bases between. Per germline, CDR1 SGHRS and CDR2 YFSETQ. The length of the CDR3 is 15 residues. In DNA form, the CDR3 reads TGCGCCAGCAGCTTGGGCAGGGGCGTCTCCTACGAGCAGTACTTC. Protein: CASSLGRGVSYEQYF.

This chain joins TRBV6-5 and TRBJ2-2; D is perhaps TRBD1 (6 bases). The CDR3 is 14 residues long. The V end was cut by 10 bases, the J end by 1 base, with 13 bases between. CDR1 is MNHEY and CDR2 is SVGAGI in the germline V gene. The CDR3: CATKDRLNTGELFF. The CDR3 bases are TGTGCCACCAAGGACAGACTGAACACCGGGGAGCTGTTTTTT.

The V gene is TRBV18, the J gene TRBJ2-5; 8 bases align to TRBD1. V shed 6 bases, J shed 2 bases, and the junction held 14 bases outside the gene matches. This CDR3 is 17 amino acids long. The germline V gene encodes CDR1 KGHSH and CDR2 LQKENI. For the CDR3, the DNA is TGTGCCAGCTCTCTGACCGGGACAGGCGGCTTTCAAGAGACCCAGTACTTC. Its protein is CASSLTGTGGFQETQYF.

The gene calls are TRBV7-9 and TRBJ2-5, with D maybe TRBD1 (6 bases). V gave up 5 bases and J gave up 5 bases, with 15 bases separating them. Germline-derived CDR1 and CDR2 are SEHNR and FQNEAQ (reference sequence). The length of the CDR3 is 14 residues. The CDR3 here is CASSRQAPGETQYF. DNA for the CDR3: TGTGCCAGCAGCCGACAGGCCCCAGGGGAGACCCAGTACTTC.

The J gene is TRBJ2-7, the V gene TRBV7-3, with D maybe TRBD1 (7 bases). Deletions cut 5 bases from V and 2 bases from J, with 13 bases between. The CDR3 length is 14 residues. CDR1 SGHTA and CDR2 FQGTGA come from the germline V gene. CDR3 in DNA: TGTGCCAGCAGCATACAGGGGAGGACCTACGAGCAGTACTTC. This gives the protein CASSIQGRTYEQYF.

This clone has only a few counts. This chain connects TRBV11-3 to TRBJ2-1, with 8 nucleotides matching TRBD2. Germline CDR1 and CDR2: SGHNT and YENEEA. The CDR3 extends over 15 amino acids. The ends lost 5 bases at V and 3 bases at J; junction bases unmatched: 6. This chain's CDR3 is CASSLRSGDYNEQFF. The CDR3 nucleotides read TGTGCCAGCAGCCTCCGTAGCGGGGACTACAATGAGCAGTTCTTC.

The rearrangement uses TRBV5-1 and TRBJ1-4, with 9 positions matching TRBD1. Losses at the gene ends were 4 bases for V and 8 bases for J; bases not matched to a gene: 9. CDR3 length: 15 amino acids. Germline assignment: CDR1 SGHRS and CDR2 YFSETQ. In DNA form, the CDR3 reads TGCGCCAGCAGCCAACCTACAGGGGGCGCGGAAAAACTGTTTTTT. Translating it yields CASSQPTGGAEKLFF.

The J gene is TRBJ1-5, the V gene TRBV6-6; TRBD1 is a possible D gene (5 bases). Germline V gene lookup returns CDR1 MNHNY and CDR2 SVGAGI (reference sequence). The CDR3 spans 13 residues. Trimming left V 4 bases short and J 6 bases short, with 10 bases between. The CDR3 nucleotides are TGTGCCAGCAGTTCGGGGGTAGGTCAGCCCCAGCATTTT. This gives the protein CASSSGVGQPQHF.

The genes are TRBV4-2 and TRBJ2-3; TRBD2 matches 9 bases. The V gene end was trimmed by 1 base and the J gene end by 3 bases; junction bases not matched to a gene: 5. This CDR3 spans 16 amino acids. Germline V gene data show CDR1 as LGHNA and CDR2 as YNFKEQ. CDR3 sequence (DNA): TGTGCCAGCAGCCAAGGGCCGGGACTAGCAACAGATACGCAGTATTTT. Translating it yields CASSQGPGLATDTQYF.

This chain links TRBV5-5 with TRBJ1-5, with a tentative D call TRBD1 (5 bases). The V gene's germline CDR1 is SGHKS and CDR2 YYEKEE (reference sequence). The CDR3 extends over 16 amino acids. Trimming cost V 0 bases and J 6 bases, with 16 bases left between them. CDR3 sequence: CASSLDSPGGGQPQHF. The CDR3 DNA sequence: TGTGCCAGCAGCTTGGATTCCCCGGGCGGGGGTCAGCCCCAGCATTTT.

V usage is TRBV7-9 and J usage is TRBJ2-7, with 9 bases aligning to TRBD1. Germline V CDR1 and CDR2: SEHNR, FQNEAQ (reference sequence). This CDR3 is 17 amino acids long. V lost 6 bases and J lost 4; bases outside the gene matches: 16. CDR3 residues: CASRGGIQGQGRYEQYF. CDR3 bases: TGTGCCAGCAGGGGCGGTATCCAAGGACAGGGGAGGTACGAGCAGTACTTC. Looking up the rest from reference TRBV7-9 and TRBJ2-7 gives the full variable domain: DTGVSQNPRHKITKRGQNVTFRCDPISEHNRLYWYRQTLGQGPEFLTYFQNEAQLEKSRLLSDRFSAERPKGSFSTLEIQRTEQGDSAMYLCASRGGIQGQGRYEQYFGPGTRLTVT.